This entry lists 18 T cell receptor beta chains sequenced from one sample in a study of blood T cell repertoires in COVID-19. The assay was immunoSEQ multiplex PCR, and TCRdb's table has in-frame clones only and misses some. This sample carries some 370,000 clones, nearly 90% of them seen once, and the ten largest clones take 6.5%. Material for sequencing was peripheral blood. The source of these receptors is a man younger than 35 with active or convalescent COVID-19.

This chain joins TRBV6-1 and TRBJ1-2; tentative D call: TRBD1 (5 bases). Germline CDR1 is MNHNS and CDR2 is SASEGT. CDR3 length equals 16 residues. V was shortened by 4 bases and J by 8 bases, with 23 bases between the two germline ends. The CDR3 spells CASSAPPGGLSKGYTF. The CDR3 DNA follows: TGTGCCAGCAGTGCACCCCCGGGGGGGTTGTCTAAAGGCTACACCTTC.

V and J are TRBV7-2 and TRBJ1-2; D gene uncertain. Germline CDR1 and CDR2: SGHTA and FQGNSA. The CDR3 has 13 amino acids. The V end was cut by 3 bases, the J end by 0 bases, with 5 bases between. The CDR3, as DNA: TGTGCCAGCAGCTTCCAGACTAACTATGGCTACACCTTC. Translated: CASSFQTNYGYTF.

This clone has just one count. The chain joins TRBV18 to TRBJ2-2; 8 bases line up with TRBD2. CDR3 size: 14 residues. Trimming at V came to 5 bases and at J to 10 bases, leaving 9 bases not matched to a gene. CDR1 and CDR2 (germline): KGHSH, LQKENI. Here the CDR3 reads CASSRGLAREELFF. CDR3 bases: TGTGCCAGCTCAAGAGGACTAGCACGAGAGGAGCTGTTTTTT. Drawing the rest from reference TRBV18 and TRBJ2-2, the complete variable domain is NAGVMQNPRHLVRRRGQEARLRCSPMKGHSHVYWYRQLPEEGLKFMVYLQKENIIDESGMPKERFSAEFPKEGPSILRIQQVVRGDSAAYFCASSRGLAREELFFGEGSRLTVL.

The sample holds one count of this clone. The chain employs TRBV12-3 or TRBV12-4 and TRBJ1-1; D not resolved. The CDR3 covers 13 residues. V was pared by 6 bases and J by 0 bases, with 8 bases between. This CDR3 is CASRQTVNTEAFF. In DNA, the CDR3 is TGTGCCAGCAGGCAGACTGTGAACACTGAAGCTTTCTTT.

The chain has TRBV11-2 and TRBJ1-5; D possibly corresponds to TRBD1 (6 bases). The germline CDR1 and CDR2 sequences are SGHAT and FQNNGV. CDR3 length: 16 residues. Trimming left V 0 bases short and J 2 bases short, with 11 bases between. The DNA for the CDR3 is TGTGCCAGCAGCTTAGATTTATCAGGGGGCAATCAGCCCCAGCATTTT. Encoded protein: CASSLDLSGGNQPQHF. The complete variable domain, with remaining parts taken from reference TRBV11-2 and TRBJ1-5, reads EAGVAQSPRYKIIEKRQSVAFWCNPISGHATLYWYQQILGQGPKLLIQFQNNGVVDDSQLPKDRFSAERLKGVDSTLKIQPAKLEDSAVYLCASSLDLSGGNQPQHFGDGTRLSIL.

As DNA, the CDR3 is TGTGCCAGCAGCTTAAACGGTGCAGGCCTCTCTGGCTACACCTTC. Protein: CASSLNGAGLSGYTF. This sequence joins TRBV7-2 and TRBJ1-2; no clear D gene. The CDR3 totals 15 residues. Per germline, CDR1 SGHTA and CDR2 FQGNSA. V was trimmed by 2 bases and J by 7 bases, leaving 17 bases between them.

CDR3 nucleotide sequence: TGCGCCAGCAGTCCTGACAGCTACGAGCAGTACTTC. This sequence encodes CASSPDSYEQYF. The chain uses TRBV4-1 and TRBJ2-7, with D maybe TRBD1 (5 bases). V lost 6 bases and J 3 bases, leaving 9 bases between the germline ends. CDR1 MGHRA and CDR2 YSYEKL come from the germline V gene. There are 12 residues in the CDR3.

The chain uses TRBV7-2 and TRBJ2-2; D is undetermined. The CDR3 contains 14 residues. Germline CDR1 is SGHTA and CDR2 is FQGNSA. The V and J ends lost 5 bases and 2 bases respectively, with 9 bases between them. CDR3 sequence reads: CASSLKLNTGELFF. The CDR3 DNA reads TGTGCCAGCAGCCTCAAGCTTAACACCGGGGAGCTGTTTTTT.

The chain uses TRBV7-3 and TRBJ1-2; no definite D call. CDR3 size: 13 residues. Germline V gene data show CDR1 as SGHTA and CDR2 as FQGTGA. Trimming pared 4 bases from V and 5 bases from J, leaving 11 bases between. CDR3 protein: CASSYDGGYGYTF. CDR3 nucleotide sequence: TGTGCCAGCAGCTACGACGGAGGGTATGGCTACACCTTC.

CDR3 sequence (DNA): TGTGCCAGCAGCGTAGGGGGACAGGTTAACTATGGCTACACCTTC. It is translated as CASSVGGQVNYGYTF. The chain employs TRBV9 and TRBJ1-2; 8 bases match TRBD1. Germline lookup yields CDR1 SGDLS and CDR2 YYNGEE. The CDR3 consists of 15 residues. With V trimmed by 0 bases and J by 1 base, 2 bases remained unmatched. Filled out from reference TRBV9 and TRBJ1-2, the complete variable domain reads DSGVTQTPKHLITATGQRVTLRCSPRSGDLSVYWYQQSLDQGLQFLIQYYNGEERAKGNILERFSAQQFPDLHSELNLSSLELGDSALYFCASSVGGQVNYGYTFGSGTRLTVV.

The V gene is TRBV11-2, the J gene TRBJ1-1; 9 bases align to TRBD1. The CDR3 runs to 15 residues. Germline trimming cut 5 bases from V and 4 bases from J; bases unmatched to any gene: 8. CDR1 and CDR2 from the germline V gene are SGHAT and FQNNGV. Written as DNA, the CDR3 is TGTGCCAGCAGCCCGTTACAGGGGGCGGGCACTGAAGCTTTCTTT. It is translated as CASSPLQGAGTEAFF. The variable domain in full, completed from reference TRBV11-2 and TRBJ1-1, reads EAGVAQSPRYKIIEKRQSVAFWCNPISGHATLYWYQQILGQGPKLLIQFQNNGVVDDSQLPKDRFSAERLKGVDSTLKIQPAKLEDSAVYLCASSPLQGAGTEAFFGQGTRLTVV.

The chain links TRBV6-5 to TRBJ1-5; D perhaps matches TRBD1 (5 bases). V lost 10 bases, J lost 3 bases, and 13 bases lay in between. Germline-derived CDR1 and CDR2 are MNHEY and SVGAGI. CDR3 length: 13 residues. The CDR3, as DNA: TGTGCCACCGTTACAGGCTCCAATCAGCCCCAGCATTTT. Protein: CATVTGSNQPQHF.

The chain is built from TRBV29-1 and TRBJ1-4; D is unresolved. This CDR3 has 12 residues. The germline V gene has CDR1 SQVTM and CDR2 ANQGSEA. Trimming pared 7 bases from V and 0 bases from J, leaving 6 bases between. The CDR3, as DNA: TGCAGCGCGACAACAACTAATGAAAAACTGTTTTTT. Translation gives CSATTTNEKLFF. Complete variable domain (other parts from reference TRBV29-1 and TRBJ1-4): SAVISQKPSRDICQRGTSLTIQCQVDSQVTMMFWYRQQPGQSLTLIATANQGSEATYESGFVIDKFPISRPNLTFSTLTVSNMSPEDSSIYLCSATTTNEKLFFGSGTQLSVL.

The gene calls are TRBV2 and TRBJ1-4; a weak D match, TRBD1 (6 bases). V was trimmed by 6 bases and J by 7 bases, leaving 18 bases between them. This CDR3 has 15 residues. Germline CDR1 is SNHLY and CDR2 is FYNNEI. The CDR3 sequence: CASSDSGTLGEKLFF. The CDR3 coding sequence is TGTGCCAGCAGCGATAGTGGGACATTGGGTGAAAAACTGTTTTTT.

The chain has TRBV4-3 and TRBJ2-7; TRBD2 matches 8 bases. The CDR3 length is 15 residues. V dropped 3 bases and J dropped 4; count of bases not matched to a gene: 8. Germline CDR1 reads LGHNA; CDR2 reads YSLEER. CDR3 bases: TGCGCCAGCAGCCAGTCAGCGGGAGCGGTTTACGAGCAGTACTTC. Residues: CASSQSAGAVYEQYF.

As for this clone: This specimen includes other DNA sequences encoding the same CDR3. The chain recombines TRBV7-6 with TRBJ2-1; D is perhaps TRBD1 (5 bases). The CDR3 runs to 16 residues. V lost 3 bases and J lost 0, with 12 bases in between. Germline V gives CDR1 SGHVS, CDR2 FNYEAQ. The CDR3, as DNA: TGTGCCAGCAGCTTCCTAACAGGCGACTCCTACAATGAGCAGTTCTTC. Amino acids: CASSFLTGDSYNEQFF.

V gene TRBV24-1 combines with J gene TRBJ1-1, with D hard to call. V was trimmed by 4 bases and J by 4 bases, leaving 9 bases between them. Germline V gene data show CDR1 as KGHDR and CDR2 as SFDVKD. CDR3 length equals 13 residues. CDR3 protein: CATSDQVGTEAFF. The CDR3 DNA follows: TGTGCCACCAGTGACCAGGTAGGCACTGAAGCTTTCTTT.

The chain combines TRBV25-1 with TRBJ1-3; TRBD1 agrees at 8 bases. This CDR3 is 14 amino acids long. The ends lost 4 bases at V and 2 bases at J; junction bases unmatched: 1. Per the germline V gene, CDR1 is MGHDK and CDR2 is SYGVNS. CDR3: CASSATGAGNTIYF. DNA for the CDR3: TGTGCCAGCAGTGCGACAGGGGCTGGAAACACCATATATTTT.